These T cell receptor beta chains were read from a single sample in a study of metastatic and nonmetastatic thyroid tumors. TCRdb re-called the PCR reads via MiXCR. This table has 35,000 to 45,000 clones, less than 25% appearing once. The material sequenced was blood. These receptors were collected from a female donor with papillary thyroid cancer or a benign thyroid nodule (not recorded which). Some clones in this sample may be carry-over from other donors' samples. Each CDR3 is given with its conserved first and last residue. The D gene is left open where the match is weak. The size of a clone is reported for some rows only, either as once, few or many, or as a class for expanded clones.

CDR3nt	CDR3aa	v_gene	abundance	d_gene	j_gene
TGTGCCAGCAACAAAGGGAACGCCGGGGAGCTGTTTTTT	CASNKGNAGELFF	TRBV28	.	.	TRBJ2-2
TGCAGTGCTAGAGGGGGCAGCTCCCAAGAGACCCAGTACTTC	CSARGGSSQETQYF	TRBV20-1	.	.	TRBJ2-5
TGTGCCAGCAGTGAATGGACCTACAATGAGCAGTTCTTC	CASSEWTYNEQFF	TRBV2	few	.	TRBJ2-1
TGTGCCAGCAGCGTATTTGGCAATGAGCAGTTCTTC	CASSVFGNEQFF	TRBV9	many	.	TRBJ2-1
TGTGCCAGCAGTCATGCCGGGACAGGGGATTCACCCCTCCACTTT	CASSHAGTGDSPLHF	TRBV12-3/TRBV12-4	.	TRBD1	TRBJ1-6
TGTGCCAGCAGTCGAACCTTATCGGGAGGGACCTACGAGCAGTACTTC	CASSRTLSGGTYEQYF	TRBV28	few	TRBD2	TRBJ2-7
TGTGCCAGCATTTACTCTGTCTATGGCTACACCTTC	CASIYSVYGYTF	TRBV6-6	few	.	TRBJ1-2
TGCGCCAGCAGCTTGGGAGACAGGAGTACGCAGTATTTT	CASSLGDRSTQYF	TRBV5-1	.	.	TRBJ2-3
TGTGCCACCAGTGATCCAAGGACAGGGAAATTAAATACGCAGTATTTT	CATSDPRTGKLNTQYF	TRBV24-1	few	TRBD1	TRBJ2-3
TGTGCCAGCAGCTTAGGGCCGAGCTCCTATAATTCACCCCTCCACTTT	CASSLGPSSYNSPLHF	TRBV7-3	many	.	TRBJ1-6
TGTGCCAGCAGTGACGGTGCAACTAATGAAAAACTGTTTTTT	CASSDGATNEKLFF	TRBV2	many	.	TRBJ1-4
TGTGCCAGCAGCTTTGGATGGCTGAACTATGGCTACACCTTC	CASSFGWLNYGYTF	TRBV5-5	.	.	TRBJ1-2
TGTGCCAGCAGTGAGGACCGGACAGGGTTGGGACGCTACGAGCAGTACTTC	CASSEDRTGLGRYEQYF	TRBV6-1	few	TRBD1	TRBJ2-7
TGCGCCAGCTCGAAAAACAGGGGATTGGGAGAGACCCAGTACTTC	CASSKNRGLGETQYF	TRBV5-1	.	TRBD1	TRBJ2-5
TGCAATGCCAATGGTTGGACTGAAGCTTTCTTT	CNANGWTEAFF	TRBV20-1	many	.	TRBJ1-1
TGTGCCAGCAGTTATTATTATGGCTACACCTTC	CASSYYYGYTF	TRBV6-2/TRBV6-3	many	.	TRBJ1-2
TGTGCCAGCAGCAAGCTATTTGGTTTCCAACACCAAGAGACCCAGTACTTC	CASSKLFGFQHQETQYF	TRBV6-1	few	.	TRBJ2-5
TGTGCCTGGAGGAGGGGCAGGGGGGAGGAGACCCAGTACTTC	CAWRRGRGEETQYF	TRBV30	.	.	TRBJ2-5
TGCAGTGCTAGGGGGCGCAGGGCCGAGCAGTACTTC	CSARGRRAEQYF	TRBV20-1	.	.	TRBJ2-7
TGTGCCAGCAGCTTAGGGCGGGGCGCCGCAGATACGCAGTATTTT	CASSLGRGAADTQYF	TRBV5-8	many	.	TRBJ2-3
TGTGCCAGCAGCCCTACGGCGGTGCAGTGTAACAGCAATCAGCCCCAGCATTTT	CASSPTAVQCNSNQPQHF	TRBV6-6	few	.	TRBJ1-5
TGTGCCAGCAGCGCGGGGAGTTACACAGATACGCAGTATTTT	CASSAGSYTDTQYF	TRBV6-1	many	.	TRBJ2-3
TGTGCCAGCAGCTTATCTTTGGGGACAGGGCATATATACGAGCAGTACTTC	CASSLSLGTGHIYEQYF	TRBV11-3	many	TRBD1	TRBJ2-7
TGTGCCACCCTTATATACAGGGTTGATCAGCCCCAGCATTTT	CATLIYRVDQPQHF	TRBV24-1	.	.	TRBJ1-5
TGTGCCAGCAGCTTAGATGGGGCGGGACGGGACTTC	CASSLDGAGRDF	TRBV11-3	many	.	TRBJ2-5
TGTGCCATCAGGGAGAACCTATCTGGGGCACGGGATGAGCAGTTCTTC	CAIRENLSGARDEQFF	TRBV10-3	.	.	TRBJ2-1
TGCAGTGCTCGGACTAGCGGGAGGTCGAATGAGCAGTTCTTC	CSARTSGRSNEQFF	TRBV20-1	many	TRBD2	TRBJ2-1
TGTGCCGGTCAAAAACGGACCGGAACTAGCGGGATCCTAGCCAAAAACATTCAGTACTTC	CAGQKRTGTSGILAKNIQYF	TRBV19	.	TRBD2	TRBJ2-4
TGTGCCAGCCGGTTCATTGTGGAAATGAACACTGAAGCTTTCTTT	CASRFIVEMNTEAFF	TRBV6-1	medium-sized	.	TRBJ1-1
TGTGCCAGCAGTGAAAGTAGCGGGTCCTACAATGAGCAGTTCTTC	CASSESSGSYNEQFF	TRBV6-1	medium-sized	TRBD2	TRBJ2-1
TGTGCCAGCAGCCAAGGCCCGGGCAGACTTGTTCAGTACTTC	CASSQGPGRLVQYF	TRBV14	.	.	TRBJ2-4
TGTGCCTGCAGTTCATCACCCGACGGTTGTAAATTGCTGTTTTTT	CACSSSPDGCKLLFF	TRBV12-3/TRBV12-4	.	.	TRBJ1-4
TGTGCCAGCAGCCGACTTCAGGGGAGCTCCTACAATGAGCAGTTCTTC	CASSRLQGSSYNEQFF	TRBV7-8	many	.	TRBJ2-1
TGTGCCAGCAGTGCGGGACAGGAAAATGAAAAACTGTTTTTT	CASSAGQENEKLFF	TRBV6-1	.	TRBD1	TRBJ1-4
TGTGCCAGCAGCTCCTCGACTAGCGGGAGAAAGACCCAGTACTTC	CASSSSTSGRKTQYF	TRBV5-4	.	TRBD2	TRBJ2-5
TGTGCCAGCCGCCGCCCCGGGCTAGCGGGAGTGTGTCGTCCTTACAATGAGCAGTTCTTC	CASRRPGLAGVCRPYNEQFF	TRBV3-1	.	TRBD2	TRBJ2-1
TGTGCCAGCAGCGTAGGGACAGGCTCTAATGGCTACACCTTC	CASSVGTGSNGYTF	TRBV9	.	TRBD1	TRBJ1-2
TGTGCCAGCAGCCGCTTCCCGGGACTAGCGGGAGGAGGGCAAGAGACCCAGTACTTC	CASSRFPGLAGGGQETQYF	TRBV11-2	many	TRBD2	TRBJ2-5
TGTGCCAGCAGTGAACGGGCGGGGAATAAGCCACAGCATTTT	CASSERAGNKPQHF	TRBV6-1	few	.	TRBJ1-5
TGTGCCAGCTCACCTCGACCAGCCGCCGGGGAGCTGTTTTTT	CASSPRPAAGELFF	TRBV18	many	.	TRBJ2-2
TGTGCCAGCAGTCCGCTAGCGGAGAGGAACACCGGGGAGCTGTTTTTT	CASSPLAERNTGELFF	TRBV27	few	TRBD2	TRBJ2-2